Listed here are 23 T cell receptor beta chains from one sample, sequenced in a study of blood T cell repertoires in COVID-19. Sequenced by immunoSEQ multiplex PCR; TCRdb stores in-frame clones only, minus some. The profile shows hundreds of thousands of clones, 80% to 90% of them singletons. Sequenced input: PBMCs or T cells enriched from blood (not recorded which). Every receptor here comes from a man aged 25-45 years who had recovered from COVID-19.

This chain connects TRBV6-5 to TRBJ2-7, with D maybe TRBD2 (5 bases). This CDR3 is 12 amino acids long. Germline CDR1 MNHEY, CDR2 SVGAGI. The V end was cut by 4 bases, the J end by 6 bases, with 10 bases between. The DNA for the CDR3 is TGTGCCAGCAGTTCCCCCGGGGTCGAGCAGTACTTC. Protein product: CASSSPGVEQYF.

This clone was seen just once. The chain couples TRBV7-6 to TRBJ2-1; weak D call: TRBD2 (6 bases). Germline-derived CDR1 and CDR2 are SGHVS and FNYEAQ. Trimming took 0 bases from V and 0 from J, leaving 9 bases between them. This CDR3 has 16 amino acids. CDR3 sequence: CASSLATGVSYNEQFF. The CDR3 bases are TGTGCCAGCAGCTTAGCGACGGGAGTCTCCTACAATGAGCAGTTCTTC.

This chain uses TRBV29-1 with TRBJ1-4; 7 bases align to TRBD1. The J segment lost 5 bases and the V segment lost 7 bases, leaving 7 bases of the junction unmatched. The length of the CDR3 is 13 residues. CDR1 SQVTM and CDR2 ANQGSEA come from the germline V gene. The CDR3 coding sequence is TGCAGCGGGAGGGGGCAGGGGAATGAAAAACTGTTTTTT. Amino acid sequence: CSGRGQGNEKLFF.

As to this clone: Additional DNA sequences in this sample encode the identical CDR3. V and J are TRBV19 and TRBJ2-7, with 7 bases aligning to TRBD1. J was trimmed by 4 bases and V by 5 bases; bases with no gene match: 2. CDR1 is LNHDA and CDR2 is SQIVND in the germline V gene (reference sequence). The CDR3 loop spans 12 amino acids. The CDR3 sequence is CASSRQGYEQYF. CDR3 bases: TGTGCCAGTAGTCGACAGGGTTACGAGCAGTACTTC.

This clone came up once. The chain's CDR3 is CASSGQGGGSGANVLTF. The CDR3 nucleotides read TGTGCCAGCAGCGGACAGGGTGGTGGGTCTGGGGCCAACGTCCTGACTTTC. The V gene is TRBV9, the J gene TRBJ2-6; 7 positions match TRBD1. The CDR3 contains 17 residues. J lost 1 base, V lost 3 bases, and 7 bases had no gene match. The germline V gene encodes CDR1 SGDLS and CDR2 YYNGEE. The full variable domain, with the rest looked up from reference TRBV9 and TRBJ2-6, is DSGVTQTPKHLITATGQRVTLRCSPRSGDLSVYWYQQSLDQGLQFLIQYYNGEERAKGNILERFSAQQFPDLHSELNLSSLELGDSALYFCASSGQGGGSGANVLTFGAGSRLTVL.

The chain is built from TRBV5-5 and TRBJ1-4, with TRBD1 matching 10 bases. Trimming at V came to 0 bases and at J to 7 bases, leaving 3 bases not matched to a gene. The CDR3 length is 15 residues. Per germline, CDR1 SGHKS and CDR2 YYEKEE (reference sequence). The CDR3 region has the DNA TGTGCCAGCAGCTTGGATGGGACAGGGGCTGAAAAACTGTTTTTT. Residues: CASSLDGTGAEKLFF.

The DNA of the CDR3 is TGTGCCAGCAGCCCCCGAGGGAGGGCCGACAATGAGCAGTTCTTC. Its protein is CASSPRGRADNEQFF. The V gene is TRBV6-5, the J gene TRBJ2-1; 7 bases line up with TRBD2. CDR1 is MNHEY, CDR2 SVGAGI, per germline. CDR3 size: 15 residues. Losses at the gene ends were 6 bases for V and 5 bases for J; bases not matched to a gene: 10.

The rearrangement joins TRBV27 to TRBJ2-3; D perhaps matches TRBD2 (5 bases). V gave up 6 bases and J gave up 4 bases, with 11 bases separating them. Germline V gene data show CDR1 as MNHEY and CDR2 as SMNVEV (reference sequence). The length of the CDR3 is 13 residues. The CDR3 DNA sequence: TGTGCCAGCAGCATGAGGAGGTCAGATACGCAGTATTTT. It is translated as CASSMRRSDTQYF.

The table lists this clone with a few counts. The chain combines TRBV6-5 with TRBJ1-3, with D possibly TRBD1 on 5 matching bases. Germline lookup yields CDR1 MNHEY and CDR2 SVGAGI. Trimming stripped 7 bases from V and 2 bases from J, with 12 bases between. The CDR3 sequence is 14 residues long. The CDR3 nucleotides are TGTGCCAGCAAGTCGGGGGGTGCTGGAAACACCATATATTTT. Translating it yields CASKSGGAGNTIYF.

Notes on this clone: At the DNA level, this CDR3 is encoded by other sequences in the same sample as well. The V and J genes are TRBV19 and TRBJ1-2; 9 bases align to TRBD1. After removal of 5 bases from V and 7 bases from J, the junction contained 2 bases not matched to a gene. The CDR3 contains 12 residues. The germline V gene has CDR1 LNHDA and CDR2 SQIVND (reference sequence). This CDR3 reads CASSGQGSGYTF. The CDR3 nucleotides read TGTGCCAGTAGTGGACAGGGGTCTGGCTACACCTTC.

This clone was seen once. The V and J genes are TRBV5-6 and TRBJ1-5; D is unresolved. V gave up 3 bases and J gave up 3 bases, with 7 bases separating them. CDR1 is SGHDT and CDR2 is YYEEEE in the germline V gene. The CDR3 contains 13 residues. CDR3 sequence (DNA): TGTGCCAGCAGCTGGGGAGTCAATCAGCCCCAGCATTTT. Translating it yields CASSWGVNQPQHF.

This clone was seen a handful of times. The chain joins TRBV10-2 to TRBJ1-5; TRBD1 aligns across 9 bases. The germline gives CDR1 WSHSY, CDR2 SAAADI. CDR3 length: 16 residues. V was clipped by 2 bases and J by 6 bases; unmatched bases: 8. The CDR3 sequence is CASSEEDGTGSQPQHF. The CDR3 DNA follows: TGCGCCAGCAGTGAGGAGGACGGGACAGGGTCTCAGCCCCAGCATTTT.

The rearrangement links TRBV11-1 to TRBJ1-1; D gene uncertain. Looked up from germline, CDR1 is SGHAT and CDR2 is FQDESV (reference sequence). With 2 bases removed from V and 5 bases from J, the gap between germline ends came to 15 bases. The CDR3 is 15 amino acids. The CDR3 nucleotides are TGTGCCAGCAGCTTATTTGGTCCGGGGAGGACTGAAGCTTTCTTT. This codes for CASSLFGPGRTEAFF.

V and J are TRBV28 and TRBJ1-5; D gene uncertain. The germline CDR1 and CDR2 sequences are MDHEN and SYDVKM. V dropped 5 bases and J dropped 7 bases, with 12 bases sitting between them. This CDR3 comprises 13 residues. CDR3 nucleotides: TGTGCCAGCAGTGAGCCCTTTGAGCAGCCCCAGCATTTT. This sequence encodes CASSEPFEQPQHF.

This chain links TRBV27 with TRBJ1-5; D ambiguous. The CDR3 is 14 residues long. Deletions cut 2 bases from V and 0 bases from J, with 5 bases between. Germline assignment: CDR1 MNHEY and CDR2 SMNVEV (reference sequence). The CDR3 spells CASSLQDSNQPQHF. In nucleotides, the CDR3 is TGTGCCAGCAGTTTACAGGATAGCAATCAGCCCCAGCATTTT.

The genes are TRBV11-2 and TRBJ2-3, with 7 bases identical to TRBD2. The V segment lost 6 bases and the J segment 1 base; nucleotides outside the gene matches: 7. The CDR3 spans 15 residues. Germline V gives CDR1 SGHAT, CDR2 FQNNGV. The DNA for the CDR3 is TGTGCCAGCAGTTACGGACTAGTTGGCACAGATACGCAGTATTTT. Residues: CASSYGLVGTDTQYF.

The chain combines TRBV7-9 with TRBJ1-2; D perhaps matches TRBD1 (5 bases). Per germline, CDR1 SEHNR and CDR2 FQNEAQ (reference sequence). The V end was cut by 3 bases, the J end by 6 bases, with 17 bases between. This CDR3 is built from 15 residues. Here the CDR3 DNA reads TGTGCCAGCAGCTTGGGGCGCCAGGGAGGGGATGGCTACACCTTC. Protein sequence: CASSLGRQGGDGYTF.

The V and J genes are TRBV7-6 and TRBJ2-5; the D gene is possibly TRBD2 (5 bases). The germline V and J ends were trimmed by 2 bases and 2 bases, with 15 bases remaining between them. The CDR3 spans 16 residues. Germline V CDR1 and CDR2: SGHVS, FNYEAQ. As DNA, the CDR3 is TGTGCCAGCAGCTTACAAGAAAGCGGAGTTCAAGAGACCCAGTACTTC. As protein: CASSLQESGVQETQYF.

CDR3 nucleotides: TGTGCCAGCAGCCGCGGACAGGGTGAGGCAGAGACCCAGTACTTC. This sequence encodes CASSRGQGEAETQYF. The chain has TRBV11-3 and TRBJ2-5; 8 nucleotides match TRBD1. The CDR3 is made up of 15 amino acids. CDR1 and CDR2 from the germline V gene are SGHNT and YENEEA. V gave up 5 bases and J gave up 4 bases; unmatched junction bases: 9.

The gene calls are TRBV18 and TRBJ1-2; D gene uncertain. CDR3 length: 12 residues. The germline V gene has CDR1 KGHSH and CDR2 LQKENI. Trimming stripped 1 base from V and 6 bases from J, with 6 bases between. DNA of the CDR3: TGTGCCAGCTCACCACTTCCGGATGGCTACACCTTC. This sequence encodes CASSPLPDGYTF. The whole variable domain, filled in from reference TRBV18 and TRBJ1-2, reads NAGVMQNPRHLVRRRGQEARLRCSPMKGHSHVYWYRQLPEEGLKFMVYLQKENIIDESGMPKERFSAEFPKEGPSILRIQQVVRGDSAAYFCASSPLPDGYTFGSGTRLTVV.

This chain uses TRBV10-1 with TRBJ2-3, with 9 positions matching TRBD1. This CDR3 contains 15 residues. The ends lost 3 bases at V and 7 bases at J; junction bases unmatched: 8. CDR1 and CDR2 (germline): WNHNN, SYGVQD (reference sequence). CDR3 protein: CASSDRPGTGNTQYF. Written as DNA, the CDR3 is TGCGCCAGCAGTGACCGTCCCGGGACAGGGAATACGCAGTATTTT.

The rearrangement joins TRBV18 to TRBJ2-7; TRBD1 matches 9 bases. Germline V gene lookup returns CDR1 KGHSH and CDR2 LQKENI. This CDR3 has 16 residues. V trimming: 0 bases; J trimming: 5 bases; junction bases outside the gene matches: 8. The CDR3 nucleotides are TGTGCCAGCTCACCACCGGCGACAGGGGGTAGTGACGAGCAGTACTTC. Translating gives CASSPPATGGSDEQYF.

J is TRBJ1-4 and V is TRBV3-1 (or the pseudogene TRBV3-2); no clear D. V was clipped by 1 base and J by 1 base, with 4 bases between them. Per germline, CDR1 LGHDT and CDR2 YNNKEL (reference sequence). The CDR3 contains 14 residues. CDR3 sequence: CASSQAGTNEKLFF. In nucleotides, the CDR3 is TGTGCCAGCAGCCAAGCCGGAACTAATGAAAAACTGTTTTTT.